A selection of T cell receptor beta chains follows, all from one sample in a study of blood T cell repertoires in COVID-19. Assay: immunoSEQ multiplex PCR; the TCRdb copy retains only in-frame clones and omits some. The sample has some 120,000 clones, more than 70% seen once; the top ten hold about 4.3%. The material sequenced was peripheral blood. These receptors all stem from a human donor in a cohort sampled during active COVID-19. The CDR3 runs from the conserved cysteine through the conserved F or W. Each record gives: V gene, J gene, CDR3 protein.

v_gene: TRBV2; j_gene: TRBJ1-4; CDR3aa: CASSEDRGYEKLFF
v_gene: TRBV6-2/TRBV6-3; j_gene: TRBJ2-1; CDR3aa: CASSLAGEGYNEQFF
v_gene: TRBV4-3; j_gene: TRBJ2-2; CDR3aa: CASSQDAVKPTGELFF
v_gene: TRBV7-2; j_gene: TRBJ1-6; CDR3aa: CASSLVWRDSPLHF
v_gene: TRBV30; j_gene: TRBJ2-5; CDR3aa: CASTVGAQETQYF
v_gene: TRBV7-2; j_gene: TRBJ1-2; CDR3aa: CASSLEAGIFWGYTF
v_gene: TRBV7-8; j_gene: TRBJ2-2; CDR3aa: CASSLATGAGELFF
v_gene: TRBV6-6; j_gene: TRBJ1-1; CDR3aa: CASSPPGQGVNTEAFF
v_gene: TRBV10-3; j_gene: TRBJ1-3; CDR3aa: CAITPSGGSGNTIYF
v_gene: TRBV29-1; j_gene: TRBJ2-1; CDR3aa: CSVEDLAGGHNEQFF
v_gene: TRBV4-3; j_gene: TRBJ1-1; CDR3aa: CASSQNRETEAFF
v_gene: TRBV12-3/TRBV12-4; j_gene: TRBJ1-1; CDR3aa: CASSNGNTEAFF
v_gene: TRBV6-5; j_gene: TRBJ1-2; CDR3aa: CASSYDVGAIHYGYTF
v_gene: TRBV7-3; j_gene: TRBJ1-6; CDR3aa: CASSLGAGSPLHF
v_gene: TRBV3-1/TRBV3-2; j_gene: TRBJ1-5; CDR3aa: CASNPPGGASRKNQPQHF
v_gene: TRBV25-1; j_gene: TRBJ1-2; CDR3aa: CASRGTVSGYTF
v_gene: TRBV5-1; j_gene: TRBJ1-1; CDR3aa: CASSLTPARSEAFF
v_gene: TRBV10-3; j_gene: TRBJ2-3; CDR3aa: CAISTVPDTQYF
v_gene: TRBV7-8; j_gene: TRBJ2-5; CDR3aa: CASSLPRGPQTQYF
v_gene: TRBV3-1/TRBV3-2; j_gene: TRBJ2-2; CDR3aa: CASSPPGQLTGELFF
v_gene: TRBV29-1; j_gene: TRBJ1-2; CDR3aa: CSVQTGGDGYTF
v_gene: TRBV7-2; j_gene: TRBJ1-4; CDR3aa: CASSLMGDPTNEKLFF
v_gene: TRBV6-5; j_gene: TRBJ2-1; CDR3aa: CASTRRPALHNEQFF
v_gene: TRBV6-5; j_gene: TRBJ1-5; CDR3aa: CASSYGATDQPQHF
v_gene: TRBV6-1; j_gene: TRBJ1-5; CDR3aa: CASSEALLTGDNQPQHF
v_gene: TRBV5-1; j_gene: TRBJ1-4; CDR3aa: CASSRTGVNEKLFF
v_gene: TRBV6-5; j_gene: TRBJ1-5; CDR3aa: CAIQDRHNQPQHF
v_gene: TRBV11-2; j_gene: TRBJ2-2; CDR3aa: CASSSMTSGRPGELFF
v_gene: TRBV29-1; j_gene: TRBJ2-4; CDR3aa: CSVASSGRNIQYF
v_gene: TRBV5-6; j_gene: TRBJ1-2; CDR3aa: CASTALMANYGYTF
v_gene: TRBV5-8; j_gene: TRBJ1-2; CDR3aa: CASSSDPGKRVDYGYTF
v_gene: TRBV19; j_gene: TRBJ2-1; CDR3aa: CASSARQGAIENEQFF
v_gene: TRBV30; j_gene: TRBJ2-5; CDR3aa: CAWSWAGGIETQYF
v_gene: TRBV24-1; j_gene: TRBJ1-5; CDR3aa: CATSDPRQGSNQPQHF
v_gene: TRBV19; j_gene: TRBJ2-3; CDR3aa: CASSMRGSGSRTDTQYF
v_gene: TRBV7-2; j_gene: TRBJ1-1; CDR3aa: CASSLGGSNTEAFF
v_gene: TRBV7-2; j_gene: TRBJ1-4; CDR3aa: CASSLAMTGGAEKLFF
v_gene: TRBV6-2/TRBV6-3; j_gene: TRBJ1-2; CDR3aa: CASSDDREGYTF
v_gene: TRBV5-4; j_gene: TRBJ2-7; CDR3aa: CASSGGGPSYEQYF
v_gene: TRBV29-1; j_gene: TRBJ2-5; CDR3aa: CSVEVGTVQETQYF
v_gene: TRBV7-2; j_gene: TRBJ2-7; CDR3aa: CASSLVQGNAYEQYF